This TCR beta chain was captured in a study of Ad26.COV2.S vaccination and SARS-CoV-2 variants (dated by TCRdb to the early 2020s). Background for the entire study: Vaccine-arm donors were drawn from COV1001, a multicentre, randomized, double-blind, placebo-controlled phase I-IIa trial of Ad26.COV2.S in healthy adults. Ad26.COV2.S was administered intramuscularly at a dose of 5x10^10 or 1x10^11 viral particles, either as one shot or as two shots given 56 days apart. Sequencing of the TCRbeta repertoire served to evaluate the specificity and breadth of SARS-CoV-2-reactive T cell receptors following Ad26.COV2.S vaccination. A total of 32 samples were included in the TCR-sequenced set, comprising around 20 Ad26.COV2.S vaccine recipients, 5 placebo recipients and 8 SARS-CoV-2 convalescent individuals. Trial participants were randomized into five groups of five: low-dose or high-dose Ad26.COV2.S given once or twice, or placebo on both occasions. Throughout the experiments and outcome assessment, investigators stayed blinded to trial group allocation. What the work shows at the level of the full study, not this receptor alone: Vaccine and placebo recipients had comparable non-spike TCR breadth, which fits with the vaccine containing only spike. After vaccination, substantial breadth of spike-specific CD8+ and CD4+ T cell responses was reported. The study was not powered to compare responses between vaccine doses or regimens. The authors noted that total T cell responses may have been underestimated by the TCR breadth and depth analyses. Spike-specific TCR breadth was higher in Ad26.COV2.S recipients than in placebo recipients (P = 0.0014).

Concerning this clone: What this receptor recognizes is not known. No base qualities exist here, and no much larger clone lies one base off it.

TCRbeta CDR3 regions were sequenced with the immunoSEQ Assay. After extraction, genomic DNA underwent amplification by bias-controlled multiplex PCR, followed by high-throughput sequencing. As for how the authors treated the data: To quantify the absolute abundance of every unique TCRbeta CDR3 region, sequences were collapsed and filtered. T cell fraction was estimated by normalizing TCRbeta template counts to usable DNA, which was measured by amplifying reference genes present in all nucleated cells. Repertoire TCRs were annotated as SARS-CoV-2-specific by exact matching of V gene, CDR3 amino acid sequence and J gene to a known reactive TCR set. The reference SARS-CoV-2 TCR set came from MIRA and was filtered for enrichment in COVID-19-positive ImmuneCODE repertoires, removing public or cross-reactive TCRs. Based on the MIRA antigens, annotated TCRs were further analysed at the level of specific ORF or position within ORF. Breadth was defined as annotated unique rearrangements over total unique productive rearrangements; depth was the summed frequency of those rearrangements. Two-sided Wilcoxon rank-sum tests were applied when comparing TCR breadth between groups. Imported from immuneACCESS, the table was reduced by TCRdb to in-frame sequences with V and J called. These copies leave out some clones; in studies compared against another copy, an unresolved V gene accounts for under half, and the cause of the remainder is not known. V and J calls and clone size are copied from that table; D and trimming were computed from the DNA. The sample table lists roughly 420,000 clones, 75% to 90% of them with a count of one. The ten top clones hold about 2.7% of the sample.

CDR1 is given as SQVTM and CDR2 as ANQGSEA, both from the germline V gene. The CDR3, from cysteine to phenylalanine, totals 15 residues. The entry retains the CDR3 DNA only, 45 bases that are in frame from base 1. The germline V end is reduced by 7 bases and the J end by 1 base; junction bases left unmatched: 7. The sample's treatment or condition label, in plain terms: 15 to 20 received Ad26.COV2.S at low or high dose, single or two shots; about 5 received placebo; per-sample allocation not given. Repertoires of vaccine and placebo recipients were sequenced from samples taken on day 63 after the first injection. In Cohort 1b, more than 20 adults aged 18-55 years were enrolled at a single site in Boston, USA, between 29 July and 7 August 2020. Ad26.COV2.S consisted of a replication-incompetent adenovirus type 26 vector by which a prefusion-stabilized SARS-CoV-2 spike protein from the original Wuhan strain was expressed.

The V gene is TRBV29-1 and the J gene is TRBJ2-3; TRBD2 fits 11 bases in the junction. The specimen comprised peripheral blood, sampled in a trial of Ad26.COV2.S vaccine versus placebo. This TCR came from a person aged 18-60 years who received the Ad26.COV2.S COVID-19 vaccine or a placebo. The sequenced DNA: TGCAGCGGACGCTCACTAGCGGGAGGCACAGATACGCAGTATTTT. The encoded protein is CSGRSLAGGTDTQYF.